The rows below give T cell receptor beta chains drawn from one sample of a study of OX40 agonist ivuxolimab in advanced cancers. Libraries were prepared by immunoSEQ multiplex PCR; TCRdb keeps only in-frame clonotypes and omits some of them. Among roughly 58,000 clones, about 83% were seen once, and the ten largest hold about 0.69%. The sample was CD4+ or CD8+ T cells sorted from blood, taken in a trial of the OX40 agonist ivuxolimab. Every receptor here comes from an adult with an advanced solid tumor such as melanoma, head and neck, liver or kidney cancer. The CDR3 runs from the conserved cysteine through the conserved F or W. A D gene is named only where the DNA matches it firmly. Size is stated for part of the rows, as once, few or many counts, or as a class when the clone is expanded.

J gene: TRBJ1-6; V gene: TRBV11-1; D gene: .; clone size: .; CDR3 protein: CASSKRTSNSPLHF; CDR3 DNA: TGTGCCAGCAGCAAGAGGACCTCAAATTCACCCCTCCACTTT
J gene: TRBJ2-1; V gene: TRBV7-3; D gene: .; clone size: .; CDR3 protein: CASSPTRGGYNEQFF; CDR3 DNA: TGTGCCAGCAGCCCAACCCGAGGAGGCTACAATGAGCAGTTCTTC
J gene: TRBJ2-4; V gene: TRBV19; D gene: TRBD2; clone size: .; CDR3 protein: CASSITGTSGFRAKNIQYF; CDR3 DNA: TGTGCCAGTAGTATTACCGGGACTAGCGGGTTTAGAGCCAAAAACATTCAGTACTTC
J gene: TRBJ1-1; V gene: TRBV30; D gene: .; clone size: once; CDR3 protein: CAWSPGEGWATEAFF; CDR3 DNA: TGTGCCTGGAGTCCCGGGGAGGGTTGGGCCACTGAAGCTTTCTTT
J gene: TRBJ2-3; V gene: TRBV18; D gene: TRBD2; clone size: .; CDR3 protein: CASSPRGDVTDTQYF; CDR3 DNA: TGTGCCAGCTCACCCCGGGGGGACGTCACAGATACGCAGTATTTT
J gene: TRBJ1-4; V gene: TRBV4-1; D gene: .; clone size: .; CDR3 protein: CASSLYLTATNEKLFF; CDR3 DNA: TGCGCCAGCAGCCTCTATTTGACAGCAACTAATGAAAAACTGTTTTTT
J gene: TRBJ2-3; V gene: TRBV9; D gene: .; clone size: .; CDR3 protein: CASSVSTDTQYF; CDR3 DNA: TGTGCCAGCAGCGTATCTACAGATACGCAGTATTTT
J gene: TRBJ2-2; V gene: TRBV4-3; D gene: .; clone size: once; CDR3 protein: CASSPEGGHLKSGELFF; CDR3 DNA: TGCGCCAGCAGCCCTGAAGGGGGACACCTTAAGTCCGGGGAGCTGTTTTTT
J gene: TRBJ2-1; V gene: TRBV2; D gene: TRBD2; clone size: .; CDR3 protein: CASTGTSIYNEQFF; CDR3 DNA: TGTGCCAGTACCGGGACTAGCATCTACAATGAGCAGTTCTTC
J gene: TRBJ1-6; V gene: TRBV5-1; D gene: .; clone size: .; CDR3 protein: CASSVSAIQGLLGSPLHF; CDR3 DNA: TGCGCCAGCAGCGTATCTGCTATTCAGGGGCTATTAGGTTCACCCCTCCACTTT
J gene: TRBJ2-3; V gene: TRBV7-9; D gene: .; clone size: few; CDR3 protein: CASSTPGTDTQYF; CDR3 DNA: TGTGCCAGCAGCACCCCTGGGACAGATACGCAGTATTTT
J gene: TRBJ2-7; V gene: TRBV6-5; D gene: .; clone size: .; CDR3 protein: CASSYADSSYEQYF; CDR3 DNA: TGTGCCAGCAGTTACGCGGACAGCTCCTACGAGCAGTACTTC
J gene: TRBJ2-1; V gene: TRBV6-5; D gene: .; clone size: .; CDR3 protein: CASSDDTGSRGEQFF; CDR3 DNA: TGTGCCAGCAGCGACGACACAGGGTCCCGGGGTGAGCAGTTCTTC
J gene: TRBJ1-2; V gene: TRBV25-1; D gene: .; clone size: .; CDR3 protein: CASSEPAANYGYTF; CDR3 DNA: TGTGCCAGCAGTGAACCCGCGGCTAACTATGGCTACACCTTC
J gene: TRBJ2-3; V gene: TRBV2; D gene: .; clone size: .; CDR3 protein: CASSVPGQWTSRTDTQYF; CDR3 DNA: TGTGCCAGCAGTGTCCCGGGACAATGGACCTCCCGCACAGATACGCAGTATTTT
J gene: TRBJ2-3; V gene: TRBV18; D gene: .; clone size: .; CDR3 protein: CASSPPAFTSTDTQYF; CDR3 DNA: TGTGCCAGCTCACCCCCAGCTTTCACTAGCACAGATACGCAGTATTTT
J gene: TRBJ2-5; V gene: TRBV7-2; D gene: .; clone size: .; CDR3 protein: CASSLPGVQETQYF; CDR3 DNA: TGTGCCAGCAGCTTACCAGGAGTACAAGAGACCCAGTACTTC
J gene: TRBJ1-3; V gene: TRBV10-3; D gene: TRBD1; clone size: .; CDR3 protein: CAISPQGDGNTIYF; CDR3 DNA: TGTGCCATCAGCCCCCAGGGGGATGGAAACACCATATATTTT
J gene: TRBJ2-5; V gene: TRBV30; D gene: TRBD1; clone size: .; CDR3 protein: CAWTTGDRGTQYF; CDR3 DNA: TGTGCCTGGACGACAGGGGACAGGGGGACCCAGTACTTC
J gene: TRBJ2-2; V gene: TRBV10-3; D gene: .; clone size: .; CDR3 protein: CAISESGTLNTGELFF; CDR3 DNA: TGTGCCATCAGTGAGTCCGGGACACTTAACACCGGGGAGCTGTTTTTT
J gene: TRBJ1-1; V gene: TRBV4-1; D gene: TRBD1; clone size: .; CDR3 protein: CASSHPDRGKTEAFF; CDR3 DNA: TGCGCCAGCAGCCACCCGGACAGGGGGAAAACTGAAGCTTTCTTT
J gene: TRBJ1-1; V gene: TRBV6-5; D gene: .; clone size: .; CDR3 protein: CASSRKRNTEAFF; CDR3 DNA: TGTGCCAGCAGTCGGAAACGGAACACTGAAGCTTTCTTT
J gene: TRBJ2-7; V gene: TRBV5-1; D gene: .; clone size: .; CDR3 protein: CASSLSGQYYEQYF; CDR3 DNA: TGCGCCAGCAGCTTGTCTGGACAGTATTACGAGCAGTACTTC
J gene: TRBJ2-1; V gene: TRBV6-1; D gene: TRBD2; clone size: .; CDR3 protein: CASRLAGLEQFF; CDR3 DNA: TGTGCCAGCAGACTAGCGGGGCTTGAGCAGTTCTTC
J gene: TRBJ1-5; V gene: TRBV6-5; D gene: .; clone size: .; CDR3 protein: CASRLPQGFQPQHF; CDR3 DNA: TGTGCCAGCAGGCTACCACAGGGTTTTCAGCCCCAGCATTTT
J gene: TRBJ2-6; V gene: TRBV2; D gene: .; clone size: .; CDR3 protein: CASSENGIGANVLTF; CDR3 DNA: TGTGCCAGCAGTGAAAACGGGATTGGGGCCAACGTCCTGACTTTC
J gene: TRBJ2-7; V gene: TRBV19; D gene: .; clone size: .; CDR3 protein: CASSKQGIINEQYF; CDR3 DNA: TGTGCCAGTAGTAAGCAGGGGATAATCAACGAGCAGTACTTC
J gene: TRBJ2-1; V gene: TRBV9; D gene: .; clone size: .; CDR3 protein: CASSVVGGSYNEQFF; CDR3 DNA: TGTGCCAGCAGCGTAGTCGGAGGGAGCTACAATGAGCAGTTCTTC
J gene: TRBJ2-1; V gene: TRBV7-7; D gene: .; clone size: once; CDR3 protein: CASSLLVGVYSEQFF; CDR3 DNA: TGTGCTAGCAGCTTACTGGTGGGAGTCTATAGTGAGCAGTTCTTC
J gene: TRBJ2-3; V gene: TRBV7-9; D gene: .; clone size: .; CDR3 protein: CASSRQRGSGTDTQYF; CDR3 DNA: TGTGCCAGCAGCCGACAAAGGGGGTCGGGCACAGATACGCAGTATTTT
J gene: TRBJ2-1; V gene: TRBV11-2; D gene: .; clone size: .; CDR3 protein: CASCKGLPNNEQFF; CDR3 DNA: TGTGCCAGCTGCAAGGGTCTCCCAAACAATGAGCAGTTCTTC
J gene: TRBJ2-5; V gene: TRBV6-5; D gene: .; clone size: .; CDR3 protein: CASSYGRTFGETQYF; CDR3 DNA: TGTGCCAGCAGTTACGGTAGGACCTTCGGAGAGACCCAGTACTTC
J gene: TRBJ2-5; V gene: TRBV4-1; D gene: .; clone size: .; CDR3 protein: CASSLAGRNQETQYF; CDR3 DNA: TGCGCCAGCAGCCTGGCTGGCAGAAATCAAGAGACCCAGTACTTC
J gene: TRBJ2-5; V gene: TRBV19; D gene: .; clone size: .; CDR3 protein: CASSLSMTGQETQYF; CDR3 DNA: TGTGCCAGTAGTTTAAGCATGACCGGGCAAGAGACCCAGTACTTC
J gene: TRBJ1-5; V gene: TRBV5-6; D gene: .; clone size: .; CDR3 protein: CASSSRGVDQPQHF; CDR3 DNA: TGTGCCAGCAGCTCGAGAGGGGTGGATCAGCCCCAGCATTTT
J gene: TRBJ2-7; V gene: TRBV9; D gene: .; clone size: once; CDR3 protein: CASSVGDDSYEQYF; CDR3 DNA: TGTGCCAGCAGCGTAGGGGACGACTCCTACGAGCAGTACTTC
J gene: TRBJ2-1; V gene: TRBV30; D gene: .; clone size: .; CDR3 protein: CAWSGGKHNEQFF; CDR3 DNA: TGTGCCTGGAGTGGAGGGAAACACAATGAGCAGTTCTTC